This T cell receptor (beta chain) comes out of a study of blood T cells in healthy people across ages. Whenever a sample was processed, at least 6 million PBMCs were isolated. Germline V gives CDR1 DFQATT, CDR2 SNEGSKA (reference sequence). Trimming stripped 2 bases from V and 5 bases from J, with 4 bases between. The CDR3 totals 11 residues. With a J-beta primer mix and a sample-barcoded 5' primer, a second PCR ran 7 to 11 cycles. TCRdb re-called the 5' RACE reads with MiXCR, one entry per CDR3 protein. Of over a million distinct CDR3 sequences in the sample, around 42% are singletons; the top ten hold around 8%. Details on this clonotype: A read error is possible here, since a much larger clone lies one base away.

This sequence originates from a woman aged 18-29 years in good health. The gene calls are TRBV20-1 and TRBJ2-1; no clear D gene. The source material was blood. CDR3 sequence (DNA): TGCAGTGCTAGACAGAACAATGAGCAGTTCTTC. It translates to CSARQNNEQFF.